Listed below are T cell receptor beta chains from one sample, sequenced in a study of blood T cell repertoires in COVID-19. Sequencing was performed with immunoSEQ multiplex PCR; in TCRdb, only in-frame clones are kept and a portion is missing. Among 150,000 to 200,000 clones listed, around nine tenths were seen once. The sample was peripheral blood. Every receptor here comes from a woman in her 70s with COVID-19, enrolled during active disease. Each CDR3 is given with its conserved first and last residue.

j_gene,v_gene,CDR3aa
TRBJ1-5,TRBV2,CASSEWSGWRNQPQHF
TRBJ2-1,TRBV4-1,CASSRLLAGDNEQFF
TRBJ2-7,TRBV6-5,CASLWGPSYEQYF
TRBJ1-5,TRBV7-8,CASSARDSHSNQPQHF
TRBJ2-7,TRBV30,CAWSVGGRGIPYEQYF
TRBJ2-5,TRBV6-6,CASSLRTGETQYF
TRBJ1-1,TRBV28,CASSSKQGAVTEAFF
TRBJ1-3,TRBV9,CASSDTVTGPGNTIYF
TRBJ2-7,TRBV28,CASSYPGQGYEQYF
TRBJ2-7,TRBV7-8,CASSWLRGAPYEQYF
TRBJ2-7,TRBV6-5,CASSRGDPRYEQYF
TRBJ1-1,TRBV3-1/TRBV3-2,CASSQYMNTEAFF
TRBJ1-1,TRBV19,CASSIWNTEAFF
TRBJ2-1,TRBV19,CASAAGGLGEQFF